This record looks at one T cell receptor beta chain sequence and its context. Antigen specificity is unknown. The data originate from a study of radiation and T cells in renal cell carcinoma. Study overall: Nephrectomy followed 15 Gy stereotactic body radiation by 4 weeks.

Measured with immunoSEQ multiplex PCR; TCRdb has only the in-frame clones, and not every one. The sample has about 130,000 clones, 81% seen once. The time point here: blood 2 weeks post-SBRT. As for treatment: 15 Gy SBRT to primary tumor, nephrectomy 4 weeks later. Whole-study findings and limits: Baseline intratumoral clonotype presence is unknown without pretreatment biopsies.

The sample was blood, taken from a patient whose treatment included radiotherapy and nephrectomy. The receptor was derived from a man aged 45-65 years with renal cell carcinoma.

The CDR3 spells CASSQDRDRGYEQYF. CDR3 in DNA: TGCGCCAGCAGCCAAGACCGGGACAGGGGGTACGAGCAGTACTTC. The chain links TRBV4-1 to TRBJ2-7; 11 bases are a match to TRBD1. With 0 bases clipped from V and 4 bases from J, the junction kept 2 bases outside the gene matches. There are 15 residues in the CDR3. Germline V gives CDR1 MGHRA, CDR2 YSYEKL.